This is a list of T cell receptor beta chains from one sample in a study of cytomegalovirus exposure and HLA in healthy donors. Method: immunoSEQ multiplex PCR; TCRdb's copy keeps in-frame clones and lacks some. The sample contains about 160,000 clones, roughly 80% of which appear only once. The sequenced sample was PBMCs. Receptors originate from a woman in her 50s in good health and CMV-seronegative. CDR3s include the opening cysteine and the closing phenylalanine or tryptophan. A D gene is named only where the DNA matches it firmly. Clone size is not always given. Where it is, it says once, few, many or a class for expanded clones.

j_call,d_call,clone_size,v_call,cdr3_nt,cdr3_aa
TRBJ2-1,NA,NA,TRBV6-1,TGTGCCAGCAGTGAAACTAGCACCCCATACAATGAGCAGTTCTTC,CASSETSTPYNEQFF
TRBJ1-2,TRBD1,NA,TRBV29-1,TGCAGCGTGCTTGAACAGGGGAACTATGGCTACACCTTC,CSVLEQGNYGYTF
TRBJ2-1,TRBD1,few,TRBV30,TGTGCCTGCTCGACAGGGGCCTCCTACAATGAGCAGTTCTTC,CACSTGASYNEQFF
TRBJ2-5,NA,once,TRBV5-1,TGCGCCAGCACCTTTTCGATTTTAACAGGCCAAGAGACCCAGTACTTC,CASTFSILTGQETQYF
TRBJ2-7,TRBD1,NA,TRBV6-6,TGTGCCAGCAGTGATTGGACAGGGAGCGGCGAGCAGTACTTC,CASSDWTGSGEQYF
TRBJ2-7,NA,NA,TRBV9,TGTGCCAGCAGCGTAGGACTCGACTACGAGCAGTACTTC,CASSVGLDYEQYF
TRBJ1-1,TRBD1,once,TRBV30,TGTGCCTGGAGTGGGGACAGGGGGGTCCCTGAAGCTTTCTTT,CAWSGDRGVPEAFF
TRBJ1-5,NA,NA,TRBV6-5,TGTGCCAGCAGCCCCGGCCGAGGTAACCAGCCCCAGCATTTT,CASSPGRGNQPQHF
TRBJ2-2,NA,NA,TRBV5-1,TGCGCCAGCAGCTTGGCCGGACGGGGCACCGGGGAGCTGTTTTTT,CASSLAGRGTGELFF
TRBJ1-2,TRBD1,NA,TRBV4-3,TGCGCCAGCAGCCAGGAAGGGACAGGGTTCTATGGCTACACCTTC,CASSQEGTGFYGYTF
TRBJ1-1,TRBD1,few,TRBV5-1,TGCGCCAGCAGCCTGAGCCCCGGACAGGGTAGTCAAGCTTTCTTT,CASSLSPGQGSQAFF
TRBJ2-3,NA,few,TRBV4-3,TGCGCCAGCAGCCAAGATGGCGGGACCAGCACAGATACGCAGTATTTT,CASSQDGGTSTDTQYF
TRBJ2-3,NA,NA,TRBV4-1,TGCGCCAGCAGCCAAGTGGCCCCCGCAGATACGCAGTATTTT,CASSQVAPADTQYF
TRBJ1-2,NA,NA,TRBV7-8,TGTGCCAGCAGCACCCGGACAGACGCCCGCTATGGCTACACCTTC,CASSTRTDARYGYTF
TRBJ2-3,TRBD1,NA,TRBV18,TGTGCCAGCTCACCCGGTGGCAGGGGGCGAACAGATACGCAGTATTTT,CASSPGGRGRTDTQYF
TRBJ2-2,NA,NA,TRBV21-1,TGTGCCAGCGCGGGGGAGTGGACCGGGGAGCTGTTTTTT,CASAGEWTGELFF
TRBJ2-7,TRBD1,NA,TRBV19,TGTGCCAGTAGTATTGGGAGACAGGGCCTTTTTGACGAGCAGTACTTC,CASSIGRQGLFDEQYF
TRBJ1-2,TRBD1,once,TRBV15,TGTGCCACCAGCAGGGAACAGGGGGCGCGTGGCTACACCTTC,CATSREQGARGYTF
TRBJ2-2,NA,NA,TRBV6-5,TGTGCCAGCACCCTCGACAGGGCGGGAACCGGGGAGCTGTTTTTT,CASTLDRAGTGELFF
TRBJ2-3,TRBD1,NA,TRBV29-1,TGCAGCGTTGAAGGATATTGGGGACAGGTAGCAGATACGCAGTATTTT,CSVEGYWGQVADTQYF
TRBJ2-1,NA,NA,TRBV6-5,TGTGCCAGCAGTATACCCCTGGGACTCATCAATGAGCAGTTCTTC,CASSIPLGLINEQFF
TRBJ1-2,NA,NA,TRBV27,TGTGCCAGCAGTTTAAACAGGGCCCCCCTCTATGGCTACACCTTC,CASSLNRAPLYGYTF
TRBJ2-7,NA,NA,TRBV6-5,TGTGCCAGCAGTCTCCGGGAGCCCGCGCTCTACGAGCAGTACTTC,CASSLREPALYEQYF
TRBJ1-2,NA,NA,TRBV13,TGTGCCAGCAGCTTAAACTCAGGGGGCTACACCTTC,CASSLNSGGYTF
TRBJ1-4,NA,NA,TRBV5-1,TGCGCCAGCAGCCCTGGACAGACCGCAACTAATGAAAAACTGTTTTTT,CASSPGQTATNEKLFF